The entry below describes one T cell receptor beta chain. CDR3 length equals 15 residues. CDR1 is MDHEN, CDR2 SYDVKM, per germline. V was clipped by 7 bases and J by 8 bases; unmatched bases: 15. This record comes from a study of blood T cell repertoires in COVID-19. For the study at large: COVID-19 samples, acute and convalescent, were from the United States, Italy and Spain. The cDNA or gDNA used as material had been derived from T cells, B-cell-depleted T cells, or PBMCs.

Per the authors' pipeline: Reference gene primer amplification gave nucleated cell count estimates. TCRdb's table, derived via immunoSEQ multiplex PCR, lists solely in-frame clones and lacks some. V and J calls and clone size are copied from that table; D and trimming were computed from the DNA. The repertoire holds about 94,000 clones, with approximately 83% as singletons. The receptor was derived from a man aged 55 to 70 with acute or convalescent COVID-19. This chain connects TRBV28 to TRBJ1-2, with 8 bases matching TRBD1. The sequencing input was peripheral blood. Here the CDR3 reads CASTLNSPGGRGYTF. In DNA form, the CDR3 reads TGTGCCAGCACCCTCAACAGTCCAGGGGGCCGGGGCTACACCTTC.